The 15 T cell receptor beta chains presented below share a single source sample, sequenced in a study of shared clonotypes between healthy human individuals. Produced via immunoSEQ multiplex PCR; TCRdb's table is partial and in-frame only. The sample has approximately 530,000 clones, about 95% seen once. The sample was naive CD4+ T cells sorted from blood. Subset noted: CD45RA+ positively selected. The source is a woman aged 25 to 39 in good health.

This clone came up once. V and J are TRBV19 and TRBJ1-1; 10 bases match TRBD1. The trim removed 10 bases at V and 1 base at J, leaving 9 bases unmatched. Germline V gene lookup returns CDR1 LNHDA and CDR2 SQIVND (reference sequence). The CDR3 has 15 amino acids. The CDR3 DNA reads TGTGCCACCATGGACAGGGGGATGAGGAACACTGAAGCTTTCTTT. It is translated as CATMDRGMRNTEAFF.

CDR3 region: CASSDPRLAGTGNEQFF. The CDR3 DNA follows: TGTGCCAGCAGTGATCCGCGGCTAGCGGGAACGGGGAATGAGCAGTTCTTC. J is TRBJ2-1 and V is TRBV25-1, with 9 bases aligning to TRBD2. The V segment lost 3 bases and the J segment 7 bases; nucleotides outside the gene matches: 13. CDR3 size: 17 residues. The germline V gene encodes CDR1 MGHDK and CDR2 SYGVNS.

V usage is TRBV11-2 and J usage is TRBJ2-3; D unclear. Germline CDR1 SGHAT, CDR2 FQNNGV. There are 14 residues in the CDR3. V gave up 5 bases and J gave up 2 bases, with 11 bases separating them. In nucleotides, the CDR3 is TGTGCCAGCAGCCGCCCAGGTCCCACAGATACGCAGTATTTT. It encodes CASSRPGPTDTQYF.

The rearrangement joins TRBV18 to TRBJ1-2; D unclear. CDR3 length: 13 amino acids. V dropped 2 bases and J dropped 8 bases, with 12 bases sitting between them. CDR1 is KGHSH and CDR2 is LQKENI in the germline V gene. The CDR3: CASSPGGSQGYTF. In nucleotides, the CDR3 is TGTGCCAGCTCACCAGGAGGGTCTCAAGGCTACACCTTC.

This clone has just a few counts. V is TRBV6-5 and J is TRBJ1-2; maybe TRBD1 (5 bases). Trimming left V 3 bases short and J 14 bases short, with 16 bases between. Germline assignment: CDR1 MNHEY and CDR2 SVGAGI. The CDR3 consists of 12 residues. This chain's CDR3 is CASSYTGTAVTF. In DNA, the CDR3 is TGTGCCAGCAGTTATACCGGGACTGCCGTAACCTTC.

This chain links TRBV5-1 with TRBJ2-5; D gene ambiguous. The CDR3 runs to 14 residues. Germline CDR1 is SGHRS and CDR2 is YFSETQ. V dropped 0 bases and J dropped 1 base, with 7 bases sitting between them. The CDR3 reads CASSLAVSQETQYF. CDR3 DNA: TGCGCCAGCAGCTTGGCCGTCAGCCAAGAGACCCAGTACTTC.

The chain couples TRBV10-1 to TRBJ2-3, with 11 positions matching TRBD2. Looked up from germline, CDR1 is WNHNN and CDR2 is SYGVQD (reference sequence). This CDR3 contains 14 residues. J lost 6 bases, V lost 10 bases, and 9 bases had no gene match. In nucleotides, the CDR3 is TGCGCCACCCTCAGGGCTAGCGGGAGGGATACGCAGTATTTT. It yields the protein CATLRASGRDTQYF.

CDR3 nucleotides: TGTGCCAGCAGCTTTATTGGACTAGCGGGACTCGGCGAGCAGTACTTC. It is translated as CASSFIGLAGLGEQYF. The V gene is TRBV5-4, the J gene TRBJ2-7; 12 positions agree with TRBD2. Trimming took 2 bases from V and 6 from J; bases not matched to a gene: 9. This CDR3 is built from 16 residues. The germline V gene has CDR1 SGHNT and CDR2 YYREEE (reference sequence). The entire variable domain, with the rest obtained from reference TRBV5-4 and TRBJ2-7, is as follows: ETGVTQSPTHLIKTRGQQVTLRCSSQSGHNTVSWYQQALGQGPQFIFQYYREEENGRGNFPPRFSGLQFPNYSSELNVNALELDDSALYLCASSFIGLAGLGEQYFGPGTRLTVT.

The chain carries TRBV28 and TRBJ1-2; possibly TRBD1 for D (5 bases). The germline V gene encodes CDR1 MDHEN and CDR2 SYDVKM. This CDR3 is 14 amino acids long. Trimming took 6 bases from V and 5 from J, leaving 16 bases between them. CDR3 sequence reads: CASRYGTVGYGYTF. DNA of the CDR3: TGTGCCAGCAGGTACGGGACCGTCGGATATGGCTACACCTTC.

The chain uses TRBV5-1 and TRBJ1-4; TRBD1 matches 9 bases. Trimming removed 4 bases from V and 5 bases from J; junction bases left unmatched: 9. Germline CDR1 and CDR2: SGHRS and YFSETQ. CDR3 length: 16 residues. The CDR3 nucleotides are TGCGCCAGCAGCCCCATCGGGACAGGGTTAAATGAAAAACTGTTTTTT. Translated, it gives CASSPIGTGLNEKLFF.

The chain has TRBV7-9 and TRBJ1-1; D remains unclear. There are 15 residues in the CDR3. V was shortened by 1 base and J by 1 base, with 10 bases between the two germline ends. The germline V gene encodes CDR1 SEHNR and CDR2 FQNEAQ (reference sequence). Written as DNA, the CDR3 is TGTGCCAGCAGCTTAGATGACCAGAGGAACACTGAAGCTTTCTTT. Protein: CASSLDDQRNTEAFF.

The chain couples TRBV6-1 to TRBJ2-7; TRBD2 aligns across 8 bases. The V gene's germline CDR1 is MNHNS and CDR2 SASEGT. The CDR3 sequence is 14 residues long. The ends lost 5 bases at V and 4 bases at J; junction bases unmatched: 7. The CDR3 DNA follows: TGTGCCAGCAGTCCGGGGGGGGGCAAATACGAGCAGTACTTC. The encoded protein is CASSPGGGKYEQYF.

The V gene is TRBV30, the J gene TRBJ1-4, with D maybe TRBD1 (5 bases). From germline, CDR1 is GTSNPN and CDR2 SVGIG (reference sequence). The CDR3 runs 12 residues. Here the CDR3 reads CAAGRGGEKLFF. The CDR3 nucleotides read TGTGCGGCGGGACGTGGGGGTGAAAAACTGTTTTTT.

The V gene is TRBV19, the J gene TRBJ1-1; D is possibly TRBD1 (6 bases). This CDR3 is 14 amino acids long. The V gene lost 3 bases and the J gene lost 5 bases, with 13 bases spanning the gap. CDR1 and CDR2 (germline): LNHDA, SQIVND (reference sequence). CDR3: CASSMTPGTTEAFF. The CDR3 region has the DNA TGTGCCAGTAGTATGACCCCAGGGACAACTGAAGCTTTCTTT. Drawing the rest from reference TRBV19 and TRBJ1-1, the complete variable domain is DGGITQSPKYLFRKEGQNVTLSCEQNLNHDAMYWYRQDPGQGLRLIYYSQIVNDFQKGDIAEGYSVSREKKESFPLTVTSAQKNPTAFYLCASSMTPGTTEAFFGQGTRLTVV.

This chain uses TRBV28 with TRBJ2-3; D call uncertain. CDR3 length: 12 residues. Trimming removed 7 bases at V and 1 base at J, with 6 bases between. Per the germline V gene, CDR1 is MDHEN and CDR2 is SYDVKM. In DNA form, the CDR3 reads TGTGCCAGCAACTTGGGCACAGATACGCAGTATTTT. This codes for CASNLGTDTQYF. Combining the CDR3 with reference TRBV28 and TRBJ2-3 gives the whole variable domain DVKVTQSSRYLVKRTGEKVFLECVQDMDHENMFWYRQDPGLGLRLIYFSYDVKMKEKGDIPEGYSVSREKKERFSLILESASTNQTSMYLCASNLGTDTQYFGPGTRLTVL.